Listed below are T cell receptor beta chains from one sample, sequenced in a study of blood T cells in healthy people across ages. TCRdb analysed the 5' RACE reads with MiXCR anew, one entry per CDR3 protein. The sample includes some 710,000 distinct CDR3 sequences, about half seen only once; the top ten take 15% to 20%. The material sequenced was blood. These TCRs come from a man aged 80 or over in good health. CDR3s include the opening cysteine and the closing phenylalanine or tryptophan. The D gene is left open where the match is weak. Clone size is shown for a subset of rows, as once, few, many or a class of expanded clone.

J gene: TRBJ1-6; D gene: .; clone size: .; V gene: TRBV20-1; CDR3 protein: CSATEGRRSYNSPLHF; CDR3 DNA: TGCAGTGCTACGGAGGGAAGACGCTCCTATAATTCACCCCTCCACTTT
J gene: TRBJ2-5; D gene: .; clone size: .; V gene: TRBV29-1; CDR3 protein: CSVPGNQETQYF; CDR3 DNA: TGCAGCGTTCCGGGGAACCAAGAGACCCAGTACTTC
J gene: TRBJ2-5; D gene: .; clone size: .; V gene: TRBV5-1; CDR3 protein: CASSHPGLQETQYF; CDR3 DNA: TGCGCCAGCAGCCACCCCGGGTTACAAGAGACCCAGTACTTC
J gene: TRBJ2-6; D gene: .; clone size: .; V gene: TRBV4-3; CDR3 protein: CASSPDSYSGANVLTF; CDR3 DNA: TGCGCCAGCAGCCCGGACAGCTACTCTGGGGCCAACGTCCTGACTTTC
J gene: TRBJ2-3; D gene: TRBD2; clone size: .; V gene: TRBV12-3/TRBV12-4; CDR3 protein: CASSPQGREGDTQYF; CDR3 DNA: TGTGCCAGCAGCCCCCAGGGCAGGGAGGGAGATACGCAGTATTTT
J gene: TRBJ2-1; D gene: TRBD2; clone size: .; V gene: TRBV20-1; CDR3 protein: CSARPGVAGYNEQFF; CDR3 DNA: TGCAGTGCTAGACCTGGGGTAGCGGGTTATAATGAGCAGTTCTTC
J gene: TRBJ2-3; D gene: .; clone size: few; V gene: TRBV9; CDR3 protein: CASSVAPSTDTQYF; CDR3 DNA: TGTGCCAGCAGCGTAGCCCCAAGCACAGATACGCAGTATTTT
J gene: TRBJ2-3; D gene: TRBD2; clone size: .; V gene: TRBV9; CDR3 protein: CASSGTSGIPADTQYF; CDR3 DNA: TGTGCCAGCAGCGGGACTAGCGGGATCCCCGCAGATACGCAGTATTTT
J gene: TRBJ2-7; D gene: TRBD1; clone size: few; V gene: TRBV20-1; CDR3 protein: CSATYRQGLLYEQYF; CDR3 DNA: TGCAGTGCTACTTACCGACAGGGCCTTTTATACGAGCAGTACTTC
J gene: TRBJ1-4; D gene: .; clone size: .; V gene: TRBV7-9; CDR3 protein: CASSLEGLVIREKLFF; CDR3 DNA: TGTGCCAGCAGCTTGGAAGGGTTGGTGATTCGTGAAAAACTGTTTTTT
J gene: TRBJ2-3; D gene: .; clone size: few; V gene: TRBV7-2; CDR3 protein: CASSAAGPLTQYF; CDR3 DNA: TGTGCCAGCAGCGCGGCTGGTCCCTTAACGCAGTATTTT
J gene: TRBJ2-7; D gene: .; clone size: few; V gene: TRBV14; CDR3 protein: CASSQMGYGEQYF; CDR3 DNA: TGTGCCAGCAGCCAAATGGGTTATGGCGAGCAGTACTTC
J gene: TRBJ2-5; D gene: .; clone size: .; V gene: TRBV20-1; CDR3 protein: CSASTEETQYF; CDR3 DNA: TGCAGTGCTAGCACCGAAGAGACCCAGTACTTC
J gene: TRBJ2-3; D gene: TRBD2; clone size: .; V gene: TRBV6-1; CDR3 protein: CASSGSSGSRTDTQYF; CDR3 DNA: TGTGCCAGCAGTGGATCTAGCGGGAGTCGGACAGATACGCAGTATTTT
J gene: TRBJ2-3; D gene: .; clone size: .; V gene: TRBV20-1; CDR3 protein: CSASPPYTQYF; CDR3 DNA: TGCAGTGCCAGTCCCCCCTATACGCAGTATTTT
J gene: TRBJ2-5; D gene: TRBD2; clone size: .; V gene: TRBV5-1; CDR3 protein: CASSSGASGREETQYF; CDR3 DNA: TGCGCCAGCAGCTCTGGAGCTAGCGGGAGGGAAGAGACCCAGTACTTC
J gene: TRBJ2-1; D gene: .; clone size: .; V gene: TRBV15; CDR3 protein: CATGTVLGNEQFF; CDR3 DNA: TGTGCCACGGGCACAGTCCTGGGGAATGAGCAGTTCTTC
J gene: TRBJ2-1; D gene: .; clone size: .; V gene: TRBV28; CDR3 protein: CASTPREAAAYDEQFF; CDR3 DNA: TGTGCCAGCACCCCCAGGGAAGCGGCAGCCTACGATGAGCAGTTCTTC
J gene: TRBJ2-1; D gene: TRBD2; clone size: .; V gene: TRBV5-4; CDR3 protein: CASSLDQREGEQFF; CDR3 DNA: TGTGCCAGCAGCTTGGATCAGCGGGAGGGTGAGCAGTTCTTC
J gene: TRBJ2-5; D gene: TRBD1; clone size: .; V gene: TRBV7-2; CDR3 protein: CASSPHQGTGSRKDQYF; CDR3 DNA: TGTGCCAGCAGCCCTCACCAGGGGACAGGGTCCCGGAAAGACCAGTACTTC
J gene: TRBJ2-6; D gene: .; clone size: .; V gene: TRBV6-5; CDR3 protein: CASSYSFGCVGANVLTF; CDR3 DNA: TGTGCCAGCAGTTACTCTTTTGGGTGCGTTGGGGCCAACGTCCTGACTTTC
J gene: TRBJ2-7; D gene: .; clone size: few; V gene: TRBV5-1; CDR3 protein: CASSLAENQFYEQYF; CDR3 DNA: TGCGCCAGCAGCTTGGCCGAGAACCAGTTCTACGAGCAGTACTTC
J gene: TRBJ2-7; D gene: .; clone size: .; V gene: TRBV29-1; CDR3 protein: CSAWTAEDEQYF; CDR3 DNA: TGCAGCGCCTGGACAGCCGAGGACGAGCAGTACTTC
J gene: TRBJ2-1; D gene: TRBD1; clone size: .; V gene: TRBV7-3; CDR3 protein: CASSRVGQGCEQFF; CDR3 DNA: TGTGCCAGCAGCCGAGTAGGACAGGGGTGTGAGCAGTTCTTC
J gene: TRBJ2-3; D gene: .; clone size: few; V gene: TRBV7-9; CDR3 protein: CASSLPGDGGSRTDTQYF; CDR3 DNA: TGTGCCAGCAGCTTACCAGGGGATGGGGGTTCAAGAACAGATACGCAGTATTTT
J gene: TRBJ1-1; D gene: .; clone size: many; V gene: TRBV5-1; CDR3 protein: CASSWSMNTEAFF; CDR3 DNA: TGCGCCAGCAGTTGGTCCATGAACACTGAAGCTTTCTTT
J gene: TRBJ2-3; D gene: .; clone size: few; V gene: TRBV29-1; CDR3 protein: CSVVGDAESTDTQYF; CDR3 DNA: TGCAGCGTTGTGGGAGACGCTGAGAGCACAGATACGCAGTATTTT
J gene: TRBJ1-4; D gene: TRBD1; clone size: .; V gene: TRBV5-1; CDR3 protein: CASSHTGGREKLFF; CDR3 DNA: TGCGCCAGCAGCCATACAGGGGGCAGAGAAAAACTGTTTTTT
J gene: TRBJ2-4; D gene: .; clone size: few; V gene: TRBV6-2/TRBV6-3; CDR3 protein: CASTVGLRNIQYF; CDR3 DNA: TGTGCCAGCACTGTCGGCCTCCGAAACATTCAGTACTTC
J gene: TRBJ2-7; D gene: .; clone size: .; V gene: TRBV6-5; CDR3 protein: CASSYARYYEQYF; CDR3 DNA: TGTGCCAGCAGTTACGCCAGATACTACGAGCAGTACTTC
J gene: TRBJ2-3; D gene: .; clone size: .; V gene: TRBV5-1; CDR3 protein: CASSLERGGGTDTQYF; CDR3 DNA: TGCGCCAGCAGCTTGGAGAGGGGGGGCGGCACAGATACGCAGTATTTT
J gene: TRBJ2-1; D gene: .; clone size: .; V gene: TRBV3-1; CDR3 protein: CASSDNFSGNEQFF; CDR3 DNA: TGTGCCAGCAGTGATAACTTTAGCGGCAATGAGCAGTTCTTC
J gene: TRBJ2-7; D gene: .; clone size: .; V gene: TRBV27; CDR3 protein: CASSPIGPTAYEQYF; CDR3 DNA: TGTGCCAGCAGCCCAATCGGGCCGACGGCCTACGAGCAGTACTTC
J gene: TRBJ2-1; D gene: TRBD2; clone size: .; V gene: TRBV5-1; CDR3 protein: CASSLVLAGVHEQFF; CDR3 DNA: TGCGCCAGCAGCTTGGTTCTAGCGGGGGTCCATGAGCAGTTCTTC
J gene: TRBJ1-1; D gene: .; clone size: .; V gene: TRBV27; CDR3 protein: CASSSTRGYTEAFF; CDR3 DNA: TGTGCCAGCAGTTCCACGAGGGGGTACACTGAAGCTTTCTTT
J gene: TRBJ2-5; D gene: TRBD2; clone size: few; V gene: TRBV7-2; CDR3 protein: CASSLVSGRSWETQYF; CDR3 DNA: TGTGCCAGCAGCTTAGTTAGCGGGAGGAGCTGGGAGACCCAGTACTTC
J gene: TRBJ2-5; D gene: .; clone size: .; V gene: TRBV12-3/TRBV12-4; CDR3 protein: CASSPGRVRYF; CDR3 DNA: TGTGCCAGCAGCCCCGGACGAGTTCGGTACTTC
J gene: TRBJ2-5; D gene: TRBD2; clone size: few; V gene: TRBV20-1; CDR3 protein: CSARWASGQETQYF; CDR3 DNA: TGCAGTGCTAGGTGGGCTAGCGGTCAAGAGACCCAGTACTTC
J gene: TRBJ1-5; D gene: .; clone size: few; V gene: TRBV18; CDR3 protein: CASSPRPGWPQHF; CDR3 DNA: TGTGCCAGCTCACCCAGACCCGGGTGGCCCCAGCATTTT
J gene: TRBJ1-2; D gene: .; clone size: .; V gene: TRBV29-1; CDR3 protein: CSVAPGQIYGYTF; CDR3 DNA: TGCAGCGTTGCTCCAGGACAGATCTATGGCTACACCTTC
J gene: TRBJ2-1; D gene: TRBD1; clone size: many; V gene: TRBV20-1; CDR3 protein: CSASRQGDYNEQFF; CDR3 DNA: TGCAGTGCTAGTCGGCAGGGGGACTACAATGAGCAGTTCTTC
J gene: TRBJ2-7; D gene: .; clone size: .; V gene: TRBV7-7; CDR3 protein: CASSPGGQFLSEQYF; CDR3 DNA: TGTGCTAGCAGCCCGGGGGGACAGTTCCTCTCGGAGCAGTACTTC
J gene: TRBJ2-7; D gene: .; clone size: .; V gene: TRBV20-1; CDR3 protein: CSAIEGDSYEQYF; CDR3 DNA: TGCAGTGCCATTGAAGGGGACTCCTACGAGCAGTACTTC
J gene: TRBJ2-3; D gene: TRBD2; clone size: .; V gene: TRBV9; CDR3 protein: CASSVKPNSGGTDTQYF; CDR3 DNA: TGTGCCAGCAGCGTTAAACCTAATAGCGGGGGCACAGATACGCAGTATTTT
J gene: TRBJ2-3; D gene: .; clone size: many; V gene: TRBV29-1; CDR3 protein: CSTGEQPTQYF; CDR3 DNA: TGCAGCACTGGCGAACAGCCAACGCAGTATTTT
J gene: TRBJ2-5; D gene: TRBD2; clone size: .; V gene: TRBV15; CDR3 protein: CATSRDLKREREYF; CDR3 DNA: TGTGCCACCAGCAGAGATCTGAAGCGGGAGAGGGAGTACTTC
J gene: TRBJ2-1; D gene: .; clone size: .; V gene: TRBV3-1; CDR3 protein: CASSPWSGNEQFF; CDR3 DNA: TGTGCCAGCAGCCCCTGGTCCGGCAATGAGCAGTTCTTC
J gene: TRBJ2-1; D gene: TRBD1; clone size: many; V gene: TRBV29-1; CDR3 protein: CSVRGQGAPNEQFF; CDR3 DNA: TGCAGCGTCAGGGGACAGGGGGCCCCCAATGAGCAGTTCTTC
J gene: TRBJ2-2; D gene: TRBD1; clone size: .; V gene: TRBV5-1; CDR3 protein: CASNTDRVWSGELFF; CDR3 DNA: TGCGCCAGCAACACGGACAGGGTTTGGTCCGGGGAGCTGTTTTTT
J gene: TRBJ2-5; D gene: TRBD1; clone size: .; V gene: TRBV7-9; CDR3 protein: CASSSDRVVKETQYF; CDR3 DNA: TGTGCCAGCAGCTCTGACAGGGTAGTGAAAGAGACCCAGTACTTC
J gene: TRBJ2-3; D gene: TRBD2; clone size: .; V gene: TRBV7-9; CDR3 protein: CASSRGLREFNADTQYF; CDR3 DNA: TGTGCCAGCAGCCGAGGGTTGCGGGAGTTCAACGCAGATACGCAGTATTTT
J gene: TRBJ2-3; D gene: .; clone size: .; V gene: TRBV5-1; CDR3 protein: CASSLGTLADTQYF; CDR3 DNA: TGCGCCAGCAGCTTGGGTACATTAGCAGATACGCAGTATTTT
J gene: TRBJ1-6; D gene: .; clone size: .; V gene: TRBV15; CDR3 protein: CATSRSRDPVGLHF; CDR3 DNA: TGTGCCACCAGCCGAAGCCGGGACCCGGTTGGTCTCCACTTT
J gene: TRBJ2-3; D gene: TRBD2; clone size: few; V gene: TRBV5-6; CDR3 protein: CASSFSGSRDTQYF; CDR3 DNA: TGTGCCAGCAGCTTTAGCGGGAGTCGAGATACGCAGTATTTT